These 10 T cell receptor beta chains share one sample of origin, sequenced in a study of breast tumors, draining lymph nodes, adjacent tissues. Each CDR3 protein gets one entry after TCRdb re-called the multiplex PCR reads with MiXCR. Of fewer than 250,000 distinct CDR3 sequences in the sample, about 30% are singletons; the top ten hold around 1.5%. The lymph nodes were axillary draining lymph nodes from breast cancer patients. Sequencing used axillary lymph node tissue. The receptor set was obtained from a female donor with breast cancer. Some clones in this sample may be carry-over from other donors' samples.

The sample holds a few counts of this clonotype. Just one base apart from a much larger clone, this may be a read error. The CDR3 spells CASSIALILGQGALETYGYTF. CDR3 DNA sequence: TGTGCCAGTAGTATAGCCCTTATACTCGGACAGGGGGCATTGGAAACCTATGGCTACACCTTC. This rearrangement joins TRBV19 to TRBJ1-2; 11 bases agree with TRBD1. In germline, CDR1 is LNHDA, CDR2 SQIVND (reference sequence). The junction had 20 bases not matched to a gene; V was cut back by 1 base and J by 4 bases. The CDR3 is 21 amino acids.

This clonotype was detected ten times or more. The V call is TRBV10-3, the J call TRBJ1-4; 8 bases align to TRBD1. In germline, CDR1 is ENHRY, CDR2 SYGVKD. This CDR3 region has 19 residues. The junction had 13 bases not matched to a gene; V was cut back by 4 bases and J by 0 bases. The CDR3: CAISGRPQGAGATNEKLFF. The CDR3 DNA reads as TGTGCCATCAGTGGACGGCCGCAGGGGGCTGGGGCAACTAATGAAAAACTGTTTTTT.

Details on this clonotype: The limits of the CDR3 on the DNA are not certain, so only TCRdb's listed CDR3 is given. The V gene is TRBV7-2, the J gene TRBJ2-1; the table's D gene call, TRBD1, was not cross checked with the DNA. Looked up from germline, CDR1 is SGHTA and CDR2 is FQGNSA. The CDR3 spans 17 amino acids, including both terminal residues. CDR3 residues: CASSIYLCSFGANEQFF.

As regards this clonotype: Relative to the germline gene, one junction end is altered; a read error may explain this. The CDR3 DNA reads as TGTGCCAGCAGCTCCCAGAAGCGGGGTAATGAGCGGTTCTTC. It is translated as CASSSQKRGNERFF. This chain uses TRBV7-3 with TRBJ2-1, with 7 bases fitting TRBD2. The CDR3 contains 14 residues. Germline values: CDR1 SGHTA, CDR2 FQGTGA.

The chain combines TRBV12-3 or TRBV12-4 with TRBJ2-3, with D perhaps TRBD1 (5 bases). V lost 0 bases, J lost 11 bases, and 24 bases lay in between. This CDR3 has 17 amino acids. CDR3 coding DNA: TGTGCCAGCAGTTTAGCCTTGTGGGGCACGAGCTACAATGAGCAGTATTTT. Amino acid sequence: CASSLALWGTSYNEQYF.

At least ten counts were recorded for this clonotype. This chain links TRBV5-6 with TRBJ2-3; possible D gene TRBD1, 6 bases. Germline assignment: CDR1 SGHDT and CDR2 YYEEEE. Trimming pared 0 bases from V and 6 bases from J, leaving 14 bases between. The CDR3 consists of 15 residues. The CDR3 bases are TGTGCCAGCAGCTTGGTGGGGACATCGACCGATACGCAGTATTTT. It translates to CASSLVGTSTDTQYF.

This clonotype was seen more than once but under ten times. The chain recombines TRBV27 with TRBJ2-2; the D gene is possibly TRBD2 (5 bases). Germline-derived CDR1 and CDR2 are MNHEY and SMNVEV (reference sequence). The V end lost 5 bases, the J end lost 4 bases, and 11 bases lay between the germline ends. The CDR3 consists of 14 residues. The CDR3 is CASSPAGGTGELFF. The CDR3, as DNA: TGTGCCAGCAGTCCCGCCGGAGGCACCGGGGAGCTGTTTTTT.

The chain carries TRBV19 and TRBJ1-1; TRBD1 agrees at 12 bases. Trimming at V came to 7 bases and at J to 0 bases, leaving 15 bases not matched to a gene. This CDR3 is built from 19 residues. CDR1 LNHDA and CDR2 SQIVND come from the germline V gene (reference sequence). CDR3 nucleotide sequence: TGTGCCAGTACCCGGACCGGGACAGGGGGCCTTGGGGTGAACACTGAAGCTTTCTTT. It specifies CASTRTGTGGLGVNTEAFF.

This clonotype appeared a single time. The V and J genes are TRBV12-3 or TRBV12-4 and TRBJ1-5; D remains ambiguous. The length of the CDR3 is 14 residues. The V gene lost 4 bases and the J gene lost 0 bases, with 7 bases spanning the gap. As DNA, the CDR3 is TGTGCCAGCAGTTCCGGATATAGCAATCAGCCCCAGCATTTT. This gives the protein CASSSGYSNQPQHF.

Regarding this clonotype: Given a much more abundant clone one base away, this may be a read error. The chain combines TRBV20-1 with TRBJ1-5; no clear D gene. V was clipped by 0 bases and J by 6 bases, with 15 bases between them. From germline, CDR1 is DFQATT and CDR2 SNEGSKA (reference sequence). This CDR3 has 15 amino acids. The CDR3: CSARDGGIATQPQHF. The CDR3 DNA reads TGCAGTGCTAGAGATGGAGGAATCGCCACTCAGCCCCAGCATTTT.